The 27 T cell receptor beta chains below all came from one sample that was sequenced in a study of prognosis after radiotherapy for stage I lung cancer. Two-round multiplex PCR amplified TCR beta CDR3 from genomic DNA. Primers specific to each TRBV and TRBJ gene drove first-round PCR. TCRdb re-analysed the multiplex PCR reads in MiXCR, keeping a single row per CDR3 protein. In the table there are around 30,000 distinct CDR3 sequences, roughly 30% of which are singletons. This specimen was PBMCs, taken before or after stereotactic body radiation therapy (not recorded which). The origin of the receptors is a donor over 45 with non-small cell lung cancer.

This clonotype was seen many times. This rearrangement joins TRBV7-2 to TRBJ2-3, with D perhaps matching TRBD1 (6 bases). Germline CDR1 and CDR2: SGHTA and FQGNSA. Trimming took 1 base from V and 1 from J, leaving 15 bases between them. The length of the CDR3 is 17 residues. CDR3 nucleotides: TGTGCCAGCAGCTTAGTTGGGGGCGCGATGGGCACAGATACGCAGTATTTT. Translated: CASSLVGGAMGTDTQYF.

For this clonotype: One end of the junction does not line up with germline, which may come from a read error. The CDR3 region is CSSSSLDRNYSYTF. The CDR3 DNA sequence: TGTTCCAGCAGCTCCCTGGACAGAAACTATAGCTACACCTTC. The J gene is TRBJ1-2, the V gene TRBV5-8; the D gene is possibly TRBD1 (6 bases). This CDR3 contains 14 residues. Per the germline V gene, CDR1 is SGHTS and CDR2 is YDEGEE. The whole variable domain, remainder taken from reference TRBV5-8 and TRBJ1-2, is EAGVTQSPTHLIKTRGQQATLRCSPISGHTSVYWYQQALGLGLQFLLWYDEGEERNRGNFPPRFSGRQFPNYSSELNVNALELEDSALYLCSSSSLDRNYSYTFGSGTRLTVV.

V gene TRBV6-1 combines with J gene TRBJ2-2, with D perhaps matching TRBD1 or TRBD2 (5 bases each). The CDR3 consists of 14 residues. With 6 bases removed from V and 7 bases from J, the gap between germline ends came to 15 bases. The V gene's germline CDR1 is MNHNS and CDR2 SASEGT. CDR3 residues: CASSPRVGGGELFF. The CDR3, as DNA: TGTGCCAGCAGCCCCCGGGTTGGGGGCGGGGAGCTGTTTTTT.

The chain employs TRBV6-9 and TRBJ2-7, with TRBD2 matching over 9 bases. Germline V lookup: CDR1 MNHGY, CDR2 SVAAGI. This CDR3 has 17 amino acids. V shed 3 bases and J 3 bases; nucleotides not matched to a gene: 12. CDR3 sequence: CASSYSGIAGAIYEQYF. As DNA, the CDR3 is TGTGCCAGCAGTTACTCTGGAATAGCGGGAGCAATCTACGAGCAGTACTTC.

At least ten counts were recorded for this clonotype. CDR3 protein: CASHSGNTIYF. CDR3 coding DNA: TGTGCCAGCCATTCCGGAAACACCATATATTTT. V gene TRBV12-3 or TRBV12-4 combines with J gene TRBJ1-3, with D unresolved. The germline V and J ends were trimmed by 8 bases and 4 bases, with 6 bases remaining between them. CDR3 length: 11 amino acids.

This rearrangement joins TRBV5-6 to TRBJ2-1, with no clear D. The CDR3 spans 12 residues. V was clipped by 4 bases and J by 5 bases, with 7 bases between them. Germline V gene data show CDR1 as SGHDT and CDR2 as YYEEEE. The CDR3 bases are TGTGCCAGCAGCCGCCCCAACAATGAGCAGTTCTTC. Translation: CASSRPNNEQFF. Supplemented by reference TRBV5-6 and TRBJ2-1, the full variable domain reads DAGVTQSPTHLIKTRGQQVTLRCSPKSGHDTVSWYQQALGQGPQFIFQYYEEEERQRGNFPDRFSGHQFPNYSSELNVNALLLGDSALYLCASSRPNNEQFFGPGTRLTVL.

This clonotype occurred many times. The CDR3 sequence: CASSPRWSQAIYGYTF. CDR3 coding DNA: TGTGCCAGCAGCCCCCGTTGGTCCCAGGCTATATATGGCTACACCTTC. The rearrangement joins TRBV12-3 or TRBV12-4 to TRBJ1-2; D is unclear. Trimming removed 6 bases from V and 5 bases from J, with 22 bases in between. The CDR3 consists of 16 residues.

This clonotype was observed many times. The genes are TRBV19 and TRBJ1-5; D unresolved. V was trimmed by 3 bases and J by 4 bases, leaving 4 bases between them. Germline values: CDR1 LNHDA, CDR2 SQIVND (reference sequence). This CDR3 contains 12 residues. The CDR3 region is CASSMRNQPQHF. The CDR3 DNA follows: TGTGCCAGTAGTATGCGTAATCAGCCCCAGCATTTT. Supplemented by reference TRBV19 and TRBJ1-5, the full variable domain reads DGGITQSPKYLFRKEGQNVTLSCEQNLNHDAMYWYRQDPGQGLRLIYYSQIVNDFQKGDIAEGYSVSREKKESFPLTVTSAQKNPTAFYLCASSMRNQPQHFGDGTRLSIL.

About this clonotype itself: It may be a read error: a sequence one base away is much more abundant. The chain links TRBV14 to TRBJ2-2; D perhaps matches TRBD2 (5 bases). Germline V gene sequence: CDR1 SGHDN, CDR2 FVKESK. This CDR3 spans 14 amino acids. The CDR3 region is CASSQDRYAGELLF. In DNA form, the CDR3 reads TGTGCCAGCTCTCAAGATCGCTATGCCGGGGAGCTGCTTTTT.

By proportion, this clonotype is medium-sized (0.01 to 0.1%). This chain links TRBV28 with TRBJ1-6; D is unclear. Germline CDR1 reads MDHEN; CDR2 reads SYDVKM. V lost 6 bases, J lost 3 bases, and 6 bases lay in between. CDR3 length: 13 residues. The CDR3 DNA follows: TGTGCCAGCAGAAGGGACTATAATTCACCCCTCCACTTT. Its translation: CASRRDYNSPLHF.

The genes are TRBV6-2 or TRBV6-3 and TRBJ2-3; no clear D. CDR1 is MNHEY, CDR2 SVGEGT, per germline. This CDR3 region has 11 residues. The V gene lost 3 bases and the J gene lost 7 bases, with 5 bases spanning the gap. CDR3 sequence: CASSYLYTQYF. CDR3 nucleotide sequence: TGTGCCAGCAGTTATTTATATACGCAGTATTTT.

This clonotype is labeled as medium-sized. This chain connects TRBV6-1 to TRBJ2-7, with a tentative D call TRBD2 (6 bases). V was pared by 2 bases and J by 6 bases, with 17 bases between. Germline CDR1 reads MNHNS; CDR2 reads SASEGT. CDR3 length equals 15 residues. The CDR3: CASSERSGRLGEQYF. The CDR3 nucleotides read TGTGCCAGCAGTGAACGGTCAGGGAGGCTCGGCGAGCAGTACTTC.

This clonotype occurred a few times. A read error is possible here, since a much larger clone lies one base away. The chain has TRBV11-1 and TRBJ2-7; D may be TRBD1 (6 bases). Germline V CDR1 and CDR2: SGHAT, FQDESV (reference sequence). The CDR3 has 14 amino acids. V shed 6 bases and J shed 2 bases, with 14 bases lying between them. The CDR3 region has the DNA TGTGCCAGCAGTTGCACAGGGAGCCCCTACGAGCAGTACTTC. This gives the protein CASSCTGSPYEQYF.

Turning to this clonotype: A junction end diverges from the germline sequence, so it may reflect a read error. The V call is TRBV28, the J call TRBJ1-5; D remains ambiguous. The DNA end favors TRBJ2-3, so the J call may be wrong. The CDR3 loop spans 14 amino acids. Germline V gives CDR1 MDHEN, CDR2 SYDVKM. The CDR3 DNA follows: TGTGCAAGCAGTGCCACAGTGGGCGGTCAGCCCCAGTATTTT. Translating gives CASSATVGGQPQYF.

This rearrangement joins TRBV6-1 to TRBJ2-7; no firm D call. Trimming cost V 5 bases and J 5 bases, with 10 bases left between them. Per the germline V gene, CDR1 is MNHNS and CDR2 is SASEGT. The CDR3 runs to 12 residues. The CDR3 sequence: CASSPIGDEQYF. CDR3 in DNA: TGTGCCAGCAGTCCCATAGGAGACGAGCAGTACTTC.

This clonotype was counted ten times or more. This rearrangement joins TRBV5-1 to TRBJ2-7; no clear D. Trimming cost V 0 bases and J 3 bases, with 7 bases left between them. Germline V lookup: CDR1 SGHRS, CDR2 YFSETQ. This CDR3 comprises 13 residues. Written as DNA, the CDR3 is TGCGCCAGCAGCTTGGAAGCGCACTACGAGCAGTACTTC. This codes for CASSLEAHYEQYF.

This clonotype occurred many times. This rearrangement joins TRBV6-1 to TRBJ2-3, with 7 bases matching TRBD2. The CDR3 is 13 residues long. Germline CDR1 MNHNS, CDR2 SASEGT. V lost 6 bases, J lost 3 bases, and 3 bases stayed unmatched. CDR3 in amino acids: CASSRDYTDTQYF. DNA of the CDR3: TGTGCCAGCAGCCGGGACTATACAGATACGCAGTATTTT.

About this clonotype: This may come from a read error, since a much larger clone is one base off. No conserved phenylalanine or tryptophan is present at the end of the CDR3, so a read error is the likely explanation. The chain recombines TRBV19 with TRBJ1-2, with D hard to call. Per the germline V gene, CDR1 is LNHDA and CDR2 is SQIVND (reference sequence). V shed 3 bases and J shed 4 bases, with 21 bases lying between them. The CDR3 spans 17 residues. CDR3 protein: CASSINIGERRSYGYTL. CDR3 in DNA: TGTGCCAGTAGTATTAACATCGGGGAACGTCGTAGCTATGGCTACACCCTC.

Remarks on this clonotype: The likely explanation is a read error, given a far larger clone one base away. The V gene is TRBV28, the J gene TRBJ2-7, with D perhaps matching TRBD2 (5 bases). Germline CDR1 reads MDHEN; CDR2 reads SYDVKM. The CDR3 loop spans 14 amino acids. V lost 5 bases to trimming and J lost 7 bases, with 18 bases between them. CDR3 bases: TGTGCCAGCAGTCTCGAAGCGGCCTTCAATGAGCAGTACTTC. It specifies CASSLEAAFNEQYF.

Comment on this clonotype: This may arise from a read error, as a much more abundant clone is one base away. The rearrangement uses TRBV29-1 and TRBJ1-2; no definite D call. Germline-derived CDR1 and CDR2 are SQVTM and ANQGSEA. The CDR3 is 11 residues long. The V end was cut by 4 bases, the J end by 5 bases, with 8 bases between. Here the CDR3 DNA reads TGCAGCGTTGCACATGGTTATGGCTACACCTTC. The encoded protein is CSVAHGYGYTF.

There are many counts of this clonotype. This chain links TRBV7-2 with TRBJ1-2, with TRBD1 matching 12 bases. The germline V gene has CDR1 SGHTA and CDR2 FQGNSA. The CDR3 totals 15 residues. V gave up 2 bases and J gave up 7 bases; unmatched junction bases: 5. The CDR3 nucleotides are TGTGCCAGCAGCTTACCGGGACAGGGGGCGCGTGGCTACACCTTC. Translating it yields CASSLPGQGARGYTF.

This clonotype was found many times. V gene TRBV28 combines with J gene TRBJ1-1; TRBD1 matches at 7 bases. The CDR3 length is 14 residues. The germline CDR1 and CDR2 sequences are MDHEN and SYDVKM. J gave up 1 base and V 6 bases, and 5 bases lay outside the gene matches. CDR3: CASSSGGTNTEAFF. CDR3 in DNA: TGTGCCAGCAGCTCAGGGGGGACGAACACTGAAGCTTTCTTT.

This clonotype was counted many times. The chain has TRBV30 and TRBJ2-6, with a weak D call TRBD1 (5 bases). This CDR3 has 16 residues. Germline V lookup: CDR1 GTSNPN, CDR2 SVGIG (reference sequence). With 2 bases removed from V and 2 bases from J, the gap between germline ends came to 13 bases. CDR3 residues: CAWSQRRAAGANVLTF. CDR3 sequence (DNA): TGTGCCTGGAGTCAACGCAGGGCCGCTGGGGCCAACGTCCTGACTTTC.

Concerning this clonotype: No conserved phenylalanine or tryptophan ends this CDR3, so it is likely a read error. This chain uses TRBV6-2 or TRBV6-3 with TRBJ2-7, with TRBD1 as a possible D gene (6 bases). The CDR3 runs 14 residues. Per the germline V gene, CDR1 is MNHEY and CDR2 is SVGEGT. CDR3 nucleotides: TGTGCCAGCAAATACCGGGACACCTCCTACAAGCAGTACTAC. Encoded protein: CASKYRDTSYKQYY.

Note on this clonotype: A far larger clone is a single base away, which makes a read error likely. The genes are TRBV6-1 and TRBJ1-5; possible D gene TRBD1, 5 bases. The CDR3 runs to 18 residues. Germline CDR1 reads MNHNS; CDR2 reads SASEGT. The V gene lost 3 bases and the J gene lost 3 bases, with 21 bases spanning the gap. CDR3 DNA: TGTGCCAGCAGTGACTCAGGGAAAGAGGGGAATCCCAATCAGCCCCAGCATTTT. This translates into CASSDSGKEGNPNQPQHF.

This clonotype was seen at least ten times. The V call is TRBV4-1, the J call TRBJ2-2, with D perhaps matching TRBD1 (5 bases). The CDR3 runs to 15 residues. The germline CDR1 and CDR2 sequences are MGHRA and YSYEKL. The V gene lost 3 bases and the J gene lost 4 bases, with 12 bases spanning the gap. Here the CDR3 DNA reads TGCGCCAGCAGCCATCCCCAGGGAACCACCGGGGAGCTGTTTTTT. As protein: CASSHPQGTTGELFF.

Points on this clonotype: It is likely a read error: a sequence one base away is far more abundant. The chain employs TRBV6-2 or TRBV6-3 and TRBJ1-6; TRBD1 might be the D (6 bases). The germline gives CDR1 MNHEY, CDR2 SVGEGT. CDR3 size: 13 residues. Trimming removed 6 bases at V and 8 bases at J, with 11 bases between. The CDR3 sequence is CASRSDSYSPLHF. The CDR3 DNA sequence: TGTGCCAGCAGATCGGACAGTTATTCACCCCTCCACTTT.